This T cell receptor (beta chain) was documented in a study of shared clonotypes between healthy human individuals. Study overall: With ages of 18 to 49, the donors were two women and three men.

V was pared by 5 bases and J by 4 bases, with 12 bases between. Germline lookup yields CDR1 SGHVS and CDR2 FNYEAQ. There are 14 residues in the CDR3. Clones were read by immunoSEQ multiplex PCR, and TCRdb kept only the in-frame ones, dropping some. The sample yields some 2.4 million clones, approximately 94% seen once. The sequenced sample consisted of naive CD4+ T cells from PBMCs. Subset indicated: CD45RA+ positively selected. V usage is TRBV7-6 and J usage is TRBJ2-1, with D hard to call. This sequence was found in a man aged 18 to 29 in good health. Some clones in this sample may be carry-over from other donors' samples. This CDR3 reads CASSPRTDYNEQFF. As DNA, the CDR3 is TGTGCCAGCAGCCCCCGGACGGATTACAATGAGCAGTTCTTC.